Reported below is one T cell receptor (beta chain). No cognate antigen has been identified for it. No qualities accompany the bases; no much larger clone lies one base away. From V the trimming removes 2 bases and from J it removes 7 bases, while the gene matches leave 11 bases of the junction unaccounted for. There are 16 amino acids in the CDR3, from cysteine to phenylalanine inclusive. The retained sequence is limited to the CDR3, 48 bases, with the frame set at the first base. The CDR1 and CDR2 encoded by the germline V gene are SGDLS and YYNGEE. The data originate from a study of blood T cell repertoires in COVID-19 (dated by TCRdb to the early 2020s). Some background on the complete study: Samples covering the acute and convalescent phases of COVID-19 were provided by collaborators in the United States, Italy and Spain. The prospective study material was composed of cDNA or gDNA derived from T cells, B-cell-depleted T cells, or PBMCs. The dataset comprised deeply sampled blood TCRbeta repertoires from subjects exposed to, actively infected with, or recovered from COVID-19. A freely available public database, intended as a resource for researchers studying the immune response to SARS-CoV-2, is where the repertoires were released. Samples were obtained from the ongoing ImmuneRACE study (first 160 participants) and from over 1,000 subjects provided by 6 global collaborators. Nearly every sample came with metadata listing a de-identified subject ID, COVID-19 status, age in years and sex. HLA class I and class II types, where available, came from metadata supplied by the sample provider rather than from assay-based typing. The investigation overall reported the following: Clinical and demographic metadata were provided uncurated, with the amount varying by source and participant.

A second Seattle source provided samples from volunteer blood donors who had recovered from COVID-19. Whole blood was collected in K2EDTA tubes by collaborating institutions according to the institutions' own protocols. For TCRbeta analysis, collaborators shipped samples as frozen whole blood, isolated PBMCs, or DNA extracted from either of those sample types. TCRbeta CDR3 regions were amplified from genomic DNA by means of the immunoSEQ Assay, a bias-controlled multiplex PCR. For the original study's pipeline: The number of nucleated cells in each sample was estimated from the amplification of reference gene primers within the assay. To quantify the absolute abundance of each unique TCRbeta CDR3 rearrangement, sequence reads were collapsed and filtered. Productive Simpson clonality was computed per sample as the square root of Simpson's diversity index over productive rearrangements. Not all clones reach the TCRdb copy of this immuneACCESS table, which keeps in-frame sequences only. Checked studies attribute under half of the gap to unresolved V genes and leave the rest unexplained. The V and J calls and clone size are taken from that table; D and trimming were inferred from the DNA. The sample table shows approximately 150,000 clones, and 85% to 90% are seen once. Approximately 40% of the sample lies in the top ten.

Sequencing was carried out using peripheral blood. This receptor was obtained from a man aged 50 to 60 who had recovered from COVID-19. Recombination joined TRBV9 with TRBJ2-7; 11 central bases correspond to TRBD1. The CDR3 has the sequence CASSVGAGQGAREQYF. The nucleotides are TGTGCCAGCAGCGTTGGCGCCGGACAGGGGGCAAGGGAGCAGTACTTC.